Listed below are T cell receptor beta chains from one sample, sequenced in a study of blood T cell repertoires in COVID-19. This table comes from immunoSEQ multiplex PCR, and its TCRdb copy is limited to in-frame clones, with some not included. The data show tens of thousands of clones, 80% to 90% seen once. Input material: peripheral blood. The receptor set was obtained from a middle-aged man with active COVID-19. Both conserved end residues are part of each CDR3.

j_call	v_call	cdr3_aa
TRBJ2-3	TRBV6-2/TRBV6-3	CASSYGWLAGGQDTQYF
TRBJ1-5	TRBV18	CASSSQGSNQPQHF
TRBJ2-7	TRBV7-2	CASSFSPSSYEQYF
TRBJ2-7	TRBV28	CASNLGQTTKQYF
TRBJ2-5	TRBV12-3/TRBV12-4	CASSPGLAHSQYF
TRBJ1-1	TRBV7-2	CASSLGLSEPEAFF
TRBJ1-6	TRBV15	CATSRGDRHGYSPLHF
TRBJ1-4	TRBV2	CASSAQGLKEKLFF
TRBJ2-1	TRBV28	CASSPELGVAGDNEQFF
TRBJ1-5	TRBV5-1	CASSLDTGTAPQHF
TRBJ2-3	TRBV9	CASSSLAGGTTDTQYF
TRBJ2-7	TRBV12-3/TRBV12-4	CASRITGAYEQYF
TRBJ1-1	TRBV18	CASSNQGARDAFF
TRBJ2-7	TRBV19	CASSISVSYEQYF
TRBJ2-1	TRBV19	CASSYGTSRAVGQFF
TRBJ2-7	TRBV5-6	CASSLRGASASYEQYF
TRBJ1-3	TRBV30	CAWSGRGRNTIYF
TRBJ2-5	TRBV27	CASSLRTSGGQETQYF
TRBJ1-4	TRBV4-3	CASSPRTGATNEKLFF
TRBJ2-1	TRBV7-2	CASRQSPDRANEQFF
TRBJ1-5	TRBV28	CASSRGATRSNQPQHF
TRBJ1-3	TRBV12-3/TRBV12-4	CATFGTAGNTIYF
TRBJ2-1	TRBV11-3	CASSLARAGGYNEQFF
TRBJ2-3	TRBV9	CASSVVSSTDTQYF
TRBJ2-6	TRBV6-6	CASSRSKTGSGANVLTF
TRBJ2-5	TRBV7-8	CASSLAASGFQETQYF
TRBJ2-3	TRBV2	CASTFSGPDTQYF
TRBJ2-1	TRBV29-1	CSVERRDRSYNEQFF
TRBJ1-4	TRBV4-3	CASSQLQGDNEKLFF
TRBJ2-7	TRBV5-4	CASSWDRGSDEQYF
TRBJ2-1	TRBV15	CATSSRSELEQFF
TRBJ1-1	TRBV5-5	CASSLVRGSNTEAFF
TRBJ2-7	TRBV30	CAWSGTGNYEQYF
TRBJ1-5	TRBV29-1	CSVAAGVDQPQHF
TRBJ2-2	TRBV12-3/TRBV12-4	CASRTRQSGELFF
TRBJ1-1	TRBV19	CASSIAPSAEAFF
TRBJ1-2	TRBV19	CASLDRDGLYGYTF
TRBJ2-7	TRBV25-1	CASSNAGSFHEQYF
TRBJ1-5	TRBV4-1	CASSQDRDRGIYSNQPQHF
TRBJ2-3	TRBV2	CASNTLGTSTDTQYF
TRBJ1-5	TRBV6-2/TRBV6-3	CASSYKRVDQPQHF
TRBJ1-1	TRBV5-4	CASSLAEQMNTEAFF
TRBJ1-2	TRBV5-1	CASSLGGAGSRYGYTF
TRBJ1-1	TRBV7-2	CASSLQVTNTEAFF
TRBJ2-1	TRBV21-1	CASSELAGAPLYNEQFF
TRBJ2-6	TRBV6-2/TRBV6-3	CASSYDGTGSSGANVLTF
TRBJ2-6	TRBV5-8	CASRRGANVLTF
TRBJ1-2	TRBV30	CAWSVEREGYGYTF
TRBJ1-4	TRBV19	CASSIEQGEKLFF
TRBJ1-5	TRBV7-2	CASRGSGNQPQHF